The 6 T cell receptor beta chains reported below all come from one sample, sequenced in a study of blood T cells in healthy people across ages. The authors ran a second PCR of roughly 6 to 11 cycles using a sample-barcoded 5' primer and a J-beta primer mix. TCRdb re-derived calls from the 5' RACE reads in MiXCR, one entry per CDR3 protein. The sample yields more than 1 million distinct CDR3 sequences, 40% to 45% seen once. Sequencing was carried out using blood. The source is a woman between 55 and 75 years old in good health.

CDR3 sequence (DNA): TGCAGTGCTCCTAGCGGGGGGGCCTCCGACACAGATACGCAGTATTTT. Translated: CSAPSGGASDTDTQYF. The chain has TRBV20-1 and TRBJ2-3, with TRBD2 matching 12 bases. The CDR3 sequence is 16 residues long. The germline V gene encodes CDR1 DFQATT and CDR2 SNEGSKA (reference sequence). Unmatched junction bases numbered 8, after V lost 5 bases and J lost 2 bases.

This clonotype has only a few counts. The chain combines TRBV20-1 with TRBJ2-7; weak D call: TRBD1 (5 bases). CDR1 and CDR2 from the germline V gene are DFQATT and SNEGSKA (reference sequence). V lost 3 bases, J lost 3 bases, and 12 bases lay in between. There are 13 residues in the CDR3. DNA of the CDR3: TGCAGTGCTAGGGCCAGGGTTAACTACGAGCAGTACTTC. This encodes CSARARVNYEQYF.

This chain joins TRBV7-2 and TRBJ1-5; D is uncertain. Trimming stripped 0 bases from V and 4 bases from J, with 7 bases between. CDR3 size: 14 residues. Germline values: CDR1 SGHTA, CDR2 FQGNSA. CDR3 DNA sequence: TGTGCCAGCAGCTTAGCAGGGTGGAATCAGCCCCAGCATTTT. Translated: CASSLAGWNQPQHF.

The V call is TRBV5-1, the J call TRBJ2-6; D unresolved. The V gene's germline CDR1 is SGHRS and CDR2 YFSETQ. The V and J ends lost 0 bases and 0 bases respectively, with 10 bases between them. CDR3 length: 17 amino acids. The CDR3 bases are TGCGCCAGCAGCTTGGTAGGCACCCGCTCTGGGGCCAACGTCCTGACTTTC. It is translated as CASSLVGTRSGANVLTF.

The rearrangement links TRBV27 to TRBJ2-1, with D maybe TRBD2 (5 bases). V gave up 8 bases and J gave up 7 bases, with 9 bases separating them. The CDR3 length is 11 residues. CDR1 is MNHEY and CDR2 is SMNVEV in the germline V gene (reference sequence). The CDR3 loop reads CASLGGNEQFF. Here the CDR3 DNA reads TGTGCCAGCCTTGGCGGGAATGAGCAGTTCTTC.

This clonotype came up a few times. This sequence joins TRBV27 and TRBJ2-7; possibly TRBD1 for D (6 bases). The V gene lost 5 bases and the J gene lost 6 bases, with 26 bases spanning the gap. CDR1 is MNHEY and CDR2 is SMNVEV in the germline V gene (reference sequence). The CDR3 contains 17 residues. CDR3 loop: CASSPSSVTRGKGEQYF. The CDR3, as DNA: TGTGCCAGCAGTCCCTCCTCCGTCACTAGGGGGAAAGGCGAGCAGTACTTC.